Each of the 10 T cell receptor beta chains below was sequenced from the same sample in a study of cytomegalovirus exposure and HLA in healthy donors. Both 60 Vbeta primers and 13 Jbeta primers went into the PCR. Only in-frame clones appear in the TCRdb table, and some are missing; sequencing was by immunoSEQ multiplex PCR. The table records 150,000 to 200,000 clones, around four fifths of them present only once. Specimen: PBMCs. These receptors were collected from a woman between 50 and 59 years old in good health and CMV-seropositive.

The chain employs TRBV6-6 and TRBJ2-5; D is undetermined. This CDR3 is built from 14 residues. V gave up 7 bases and J gave up 3 bases, with 15 bases separating them. Germline V gene sequence: CDR1 MNHNY, CDR2 SVGAGI (reference sequence). The CDR3 loop is CASNRPLLKETQYF. CDR3 nucleotide sequence: TGTGCCAGCAATCGTCCCTTACTGAAAGAGACCCAGTACTTC.

This chain connects TRBV7-9 to TRBJ2-1, with 7 nucleotides matching TRBD1. The CDR3 runs to 15 residues. Germline assignment: CDR1 SEHNR and CDR2 FQNEAQ (reference sequence). V was clipped by 8 bases and J by 7 bases; unmatched bases: 14. The CDR3 is CASGTWGQLGNEQFF. CDR3 sequence (DNA): TGTGCCAGCGGAACATGGGGACAGCTGGGGAATGAGCAGTTCTTC. The full variable domain, rest sourced from reference TRBV7-9 and TRBJ2-1, is DTGVSQNPRHKITKRGQNVTFRCDPISEHNRLYWYRQTLGQGPEFLTYFQNEAQLEKSRLLSDRFSAERPKGSFSTLEIQRTEQGDSAMYLCASGTWGQLGNEQFFGPGTRLTVL.

As to this clone: At one end the junction does not follow the germline gene, possibly because of a read error. CDR3 in amino acids: CSSSAGGEKLFF. The DNA for the CDR3 is TGTTCCAGCAGCGCAGGGGGGGAAAAACTGTTTTTT. The V gene is TRBV7-9, the J gene TRBJ1-4; TRBD1 aligns across 7 bases. This CDR3 has 12 residues. Looked up from germline, CDR1 is SEHNR and CDR2 is FQNEAQ (reference sequence).

The chain joins TRBV19 to TRBJ2-1; D is unclear. The CDR3 is made up of 14 amino acids. The germline gives CDR1 LNHDA, CDR2 SQIVND (reference sequence). Trimming stripped 3 bases from V and 4 bases from J, with 10 bases between. The CDR3 DNA reads as TGTGCCAGTAGTATGCAGTTATCATACAATGAGCAGTTCTTC. Its protein is CASSMQLSYNEQFF.

The chain uses TRBV13 and TRBJ2-2; the D gene is possibly TRBD1 (5 bases). V lost 1 base, J lost 4 bases, and 7 bases lay in between. Germline-derived CDR1 and CDR2 are PRHDT and FYEKMQ (reference sequence). The CDR3 loop spans 14 amino acids. CDR3 region: CASSLVGVTGELFF. CDR3 nucleotides: TGTGCCAGCAGCTTAGTAGGGGTCACCGGGGAGCTGTTTTTT.

The V call is TRBV5-1, the J call TRBJ2-7; 7 bases are a match to TRBD2. Germline loops: CDR1 SGHRS, CDR2 YFSETQ. With V trimmed by 5 bases and J by 2 bases, 1 base remained unmatched. CDR3 length: 12 amino acids. The CDR3 DNA reads as TGCGCCAGCAGTCGGGGGGCCTACGAGCAGTACTTC. Protein sequence: CASSRGAYEQYF.

Points on this clone: Other DNA sequences from this sample encode an identical CDR3 as well. This CDR3 is CASSLAAVSMGYTF. Written as DNA, the CDR3 is TGTGCCAGCAGCTTAGCGGCGGTATCTATGGGCTACACCTTC. The chain combines TRBV7-2 with TRBJ1-2; no definite D call. Germline V gives CDR1 SGHTA, CDR2 FQGNSA. Trimming removed 0 bases from V and 8 bases from J, with 13 bases in between. The CDR3 contains 14 residues.

The V and J genes are TRBV11-3 and TRBJ2-6; D call uncertain. CDR1 SGHNT and CDR2 YENEEA come from the germline V gene. Trimming stripped 0 bases from V and 2 bases from J, with 8 bases between. CDR3 length equals 16 residues. This chain's CDR3 is CASSLDQLPGANVLTF. The CDR3 DNA reads as TGTGCCAGCAGCTTAGATCAACTTCCTGGGGCCAACGTCCTGACTTTC.

The chain employs TRBV7-9 and TRBJ1-1; tentatively, D is TRBD1 (6 bases). V lost 7 bases to trimming and J lost 3 bases, with 15 bases between them. The germline gives CDR1 SEHNR, CDR2 FQNEAQ (reference sequence). CDR3 size: 14 residues. In DNA form, the CDR3 reads TGTGCCAGCACCTCTTACAGGGATCACACTGAAGCTTTCTTT. Its protein is CASTSYRDHTEAFF.

The V call is TRBV5-4, the J call TRBJ1-2; D ambiguous. Trimming pared 0 bases from V and 2 bases from J, leaving 8 bases between. Germline V gene lookup returns CDR1 SGHNT and CDR2 YYREEE (reference sequence). This CDR3 has 14 amino acids. The CDR3 DNA reads as TGTGCCAGCAGCTTGGACAGCCACAACTATGGCTACACCTTC. Residues: CASSLDSHNYGYTF.